A single sample gave rise to the 14 T cell receptor beta chains below, sequenced in a study of T cell responses to AZD1222 COVID-19 vaccine. Data came from immunoSEQ multiplex PCR; TCRdb stores just in-frame clones and leaves some out. The sample includes hundreds of thousands of clones, about 93% of them seen just once. Sequenced material: peripheral blood, taken on day 0 of MenACWY control vaccination. The receptors were sampled from an adult in good health.

The CDR3 DNA is TGTGCCAGCACCCTAGGCTACATGAACACTGAAGCTTTCTTT. It translates to CASTLGYMNTEAFF. This chain joins TRBV19 and TRBJ1-1; D not certain. CDR3 length: 14 residues. Germline loops: CDR1 LNHDA, CDR2 SQIVND (reference sequence). Trimming cost V 9 bases and J 0 bases, with 14 bases left between them.

V usage is TRBV18 and J usage is TRBJ2-1; tentatively, D is TRBD2 (6 bases). V was cut by 5 bases and J by 7 bases, with 21 bases left in between. This CDR3 spans 16 amino acids. Germline CDR1 reads KGHSH; CDR2 reads LQKENI. The CDR3 loop is CASSTRVGAGGNEQFF. CDR3 bases: TGTGCCAGCTCAACCCGAGTCGGGGCTGGGGGGAATGAGCAGTTCTTC.

The V and J genes are TRBV19 and TRBJ2-5; weak D call: TRBD1 (5 bases). Trimming removed 9 bases at V and 1 base at J, with 12 bases between. The germline V gene has CDR1 LNHDA and CDR2 SQIVND (reference sequence). The CDR3 sequence is 13 residues long. For the CDR3, the DNA is TGTGCCAGCGCGGACACTTCCCAAGAGACCCAGTACTTC. Its translation is CASADTSQETQYF.

The genes are TRBV5-1 and TRBJ1-1; perhaps TRBD1 as D (5 bases). Germline V gene data show CDR1 as SGHRS and CDR2 as YFSETQ. Trimming removed 1 base at V and 12 bases at J, with 16 bases between. CDR3 size: 13 residues. The CDR3 DNA reads as TGCGCCAGCAGCTTGTTCGGCAGGGAAACGCCTTTCTTT. Encoded protein: CASSLFGRETPFF.

The chain links TRBV6-6 to TRBJ1-1, with 8 nucleotides matching TRBD1. From germline, CDR1 is MNHNY and CDR2 SVGAGI (reference sequence). This CDR3 spans 16 amino acids. Losses at the gene ends were 5 bases for V and 3 bases for J; bases not matched to a gene: 11. The CDR3 nucleotides read TGTGCCAGCAGTAGGAAAGCAGGGGGCAAGGACACTGAAGCTTTCTTT. Its translation: CASSRKAGGKDTEAFF.

This clone was found once. V and J are TRBV25-1 and TRBJ2-7; tentative D call: TRBD1 (5 bases). There are 11 residues in the CDR3. CDR1 and CDR2 from the germline V gene are MGHDK and SYGVNS. V dropped 7 bases and J dropped 3 bases, with 7 bases sitting between them. Written as DNA, the CDR3 is TGTGCCAGCACTAGGGGCTACGAGCAGTACTTC. This translates into CASTRGYEQYF.

The J gene is TRBJ1-1, the V gene TRBV6-5, with 8 bases lining up with TRBD1. CDR1 and CDR2 from the germline V gene are MNHEY and SVGAGI. Germline trimming cut 7 bases from V and 6 bases from J; bases unmatched to any gene: 10. This CDR3 spans 14 amino acids. The CDR3: CASTKDRGSAEAFF. CDR3 nucleotides: TGTGCCAGCACTAAAGACAGGGGATCGGCTGAAGCTTTCTTT.

The chain uses TRBV6-6 and TRBJ1-5; 7 bases fit TRBD1. This CDR3 has 15 amino acids. V lost 10 bases and J lost 2; bases outside the gene matches: 11. Germline V gives CDR1 MNHNY, CDR2 SVGAGI (reference sequence). CDR3 sequence reads: CATWTGRLGNQPQHF. CDR3 nucleotide sequence: TGTGCCACGTGGACAGGCCGCCTCGGCAATCAGCCCCAGCATTTT.

The chain links TRBV6-5 to TRBJ1-1, with 9 positions matching TRBD1. V shed 6 bases, J shed 0 bases, and the junction held 5 bases outside the gene matches. Germline V CDR1 and CDR2: MNHEY, SVGAGI. This CDR3 spans 15 amino acids. CDR3: CASRRGQGVNTEAFF. CDR3 DNA sequence: TGTGCCAGCAGGCGGGGACAGGGCGTGAACACTGAAGCTTTCTTT.

The sample holds one count of this clone. The rearrangement links TRBV7-2 to TRBJ2-7; 9 bases agree with TRBD2. CDR1 SGHTA and CDR2 FQGNSA come from the germline V gene. Trimming took 4 bases from V and 5 from J; bases not matched to a gene: 12. This CDR3 has 16 amino acids. CDR3 region: CASSSAWAGGRHEQYF. The CDR3 DNA sequence: TGTGCCAGCAGCTCCGCTTGGGCGGGGGGGCGGCACGAGCAGTACTTC.

The gene calls are TRBV6-5 and TRBJ1-2, with D possibly matching TRBD1 (6 bases). The V gene lost 8 bases and the J gene lost 8 bases, with 15 bases spanning the gap. Germline assignment: CDR1 MNHEY and CDR2 SVGAGI. There are 12 residues in the CDR3. Here the CDR3 reads CASFIGGEGYTF. Written as DNA, the CDR3 is TGTGCCAGCTTCATAGGGGGAGAGGGCTACACCTTC.

This clone has just one count. The chain couples TRBV5-1 to TRBJ2-1; D is perhaps TRBD2 (7 bases). This CDR3 contains 16 residues. Germline V CDR1 and CDR2: SGHRS, YFSETQ. The ends were cut back, 2 bases at V and 2 bases at J, with 14 bases in the middle. This CDR3 reads CASSFTGGGTYNEQFF. The CDR3 DNA reads TGCGCCAGCAGCTTCACAGGCGGGGGCACCTACAATGAGCAGTTCTTC.

The CDR3 bases are TGTGCCAGTAGTATTTGGAGGGGGGACGCCTCCTATGGCTACACCTTC. Protein product: CASSIWRGDASYGYTF. The rearrangement joins TRBV19 to TRBJ1-2; perhaps TRBD1 as D (6 bases). Trimming removed 3 bases from V and 4 bases from J, with 18 bases in between. CDR1 is LNHDA, CDR2 SQIVND, per germline (reference sequence). The CDR3 has 16 residues.

The chain recombines TRBV6-2 or TRBV6-3 with TRBJ1-2; D uncertain. The germline CDR1 and CDR2 sequences are MNHEY and SVGEGT. This CDR3 contains 12 residues. V lost 4 bases and J 3 bases, leaving 6 bases between the germline ends. The CDR3 nucleotides are TGTGCCAGCAGTTTTGGAGACTATGGCTACACCTTC. It translates to CASSFGDYGYTF.